A selection of T cell receptor beta chains follows, all from one sample in a study of cytotoxic CD8 clonotypes in ibrutinib-treated CLL. Clones were sequenced by immunoSEQ multiplex PCR, and TCRdb holds only the in-frame ones, with some missing. The data contain about 160,000 clones, approximately 80% of them singletons. Sample: PBMCs, taken after 12 months of ibrutinib treatment. Receptors originate from a human donor with chronic lymphocytic leukemia. CDR3s include the opening cysteine and the closing phenylalanine or tryptophan. The D gene is left open where the match is weak. Clone sizes are given selectively: once, few, many, or a class where the clone is expanded.

.,15,TRBJ2-3,TRBV5-4,.,TGTGCCAGCAGCCCCCACGTGTACCCCCAAGATACGCAGTATTTT,CASSPHVYPQDTQYF
.,12,TRBJ2-7,TRBV4-3,.,TGCGCCAGCAGCGGATCGGACTCAAGGCAGTACTTC,CASSGSDSRQYF
.,15,TRBJ1-5,TRBV5-8,.,TGTGCCAGCAGCTTGGTGTCCCTGGTTGATCAGCCCCAGCATTTT,CASSLVSLVDQPQHF
few,14,TRBJ1-1,TRBV5-1,.,TGCGCCAGCAGCTTGAGTGGGGGGTCCCCTGAAGCTTTCTTT,CASSLSGGSPEAFF
once,12,TRBJ2-3,TRBV27,.,TGTGCCAGCAGTCATGGCACAGATACGCAGTATTTT,CASSHGTDTQYF
.,12,TRBJ1-6,TRBV7-2,.,TGTGCCAGCAGCTTAGCTACGATATCCCTCCACTTT,CASSLATISLHF
.,13,TRBJ2-3,TRBV28,.,TGTGCCAGCAGTTTATACCCCACAGATACGCAGTATTTT,CASSLYPTDTQYF
once,14,TRBJ2-7,TRBV2,.,TGTGCCAGCAGGAAGGAGGGGGGAGCCTACGAGCAGTACTTC,CASRKEGGAYEQYF
.,14,TRBJ2-7,TRBV18,.,TGTGCCAGCTCACCCTCCGTTTACACGAGGGAGCAGTACTTC,CASSPSVYTREQYF
.,17,TRBJ2-1,TRBV5-4,TRBD1,TGTGCCAGCAGCTTCGTTCGGACAGGCGTGGGGGACAATGAGCAGTTCTTC,CASSFVRTGVGDNEQFF
.,16,TRBJ2-7,TRBV7-9,TRBD2,TGTGCCAGCAGCTTAGACGTCGAACTAGCGGTTTACGAGCAGTACTTC,CASSLDVELAVYEQYF
.,15,TRBJ2-7,TRBV6-5,.,TGTGCCAGCAGTTACTCGTTCGAACGGTCCTACGAGCAGTACTTC,CASSYSFERSYEQYF
.,14,TRBJ2-7,TRBV7-9,TRBD2,TGTGCCAGCGTAGCGGGGTCGATTGGCTACGAGCAGTACTTC,CASVAGSIGYEQYF
.,16,TRBJ2-1,TRBV2,TRBD2,TGTGCCAGCTTCGAGGGACTAGCGGGGGGTGAAAATGAGCAGTTCTTC,CASFEGLAGGENEQFF
.,14,TRBJ2-6,TRBV5-1,.,TGCGCCAGCATCGACAGCTCTGGGGCCAACGTCCTGACTTTC,CASIDSSGANVLTF
.,16,TRBJ1-2,TRBV14,TRBD1,TGTGCCAGCAGCTCGAGCCGACAGGGGGCCTGGAATGGCTACACCTTC,CASSSSRQGAWNGYTF